This is a list of T cell receptor beta chains from one sample in a study of shared clonotypes between healthy human individuals. TCRdb's copy holds only in-frame clones and misses some; the assay was immunoSEQ multiplex PCR. This repertoire shows about 2.3 million clones, 85% to 95% found once; its top ten account for about 0.36%. The sample taken for sequencing was naive CD4+ T cells from PBMCs. Every receptor here comes from a man between 18 and 35 years old in good health. Some clones in this sample may be carry-over from other donors' samples. CDR3s include the opening cysteine and the closing phenylalanine or tryptophan. The order of the fields is V gene, J gene, clone size, D gene, CDR3 DNA, CDR3 protein. D genes are given only for firm matches. Clone size is shown for a subset of rows, as once, few, many or a class of expanded clone.

>TRBV2|TRBJ2-6|-|-
TGTGCCAGCAGCGGGGGATGGGTTTCTGGGGCCAACGTCCTGACTTTC
CASSGGWVSGANVLTF
>TRBV6-6|TRBJ1-6|-|TRBD1
TGTGCCAGCAGTCCTGGACAGGGGTATTCACCCCTCCACTTT
CASSPGQGYSPLHF
>TRBV7-8|TRBJ2-3|-|TRBD2
TGTGTCACTTCTAGCGGTTATATCACAGATACGCAGTATTTT
CVTSSGYITDTQYF
>TRBV11-1|TRBJ1-4|-|-
TGTGCCAGCAGCTTTGGAGGGTTTAGTGAAAAACTGTTTTTT
CASSFGGFSEKLFF
>TRBV5-1|TRBJ2-2|once|-
TGCGCCAGCAGCTTGGGGGAGGCCGGGGAGCTGTTTTTT
CASSLGEAGELFF
>TRBV4-2|TRBJ1-2|-|-
TGTGCCAGCAGCCAAGTGGGGACACAAGGGAACTATGGCTACACCTTC
CASSQVGTQGNYGYTF
>TRBV6-6|TRBJ2-3|-|TRBD1
TGTGCCAGCAGTTACCCTGGACAGGGGGGAAGGGATACGCAGTATTTT
CASSYPGQGGRDTQYF
>TRBV28|TRBJ1-2|few|-
TGTGCCAGCAGCGGACCGACCTTCTATGGCTACACCTTC
CASSGPTFYGYTF
>TRBV28|TRBJ1-2|-|-
TGTGCCAGCAGTTTTCAAAGCTATGGCTACACCTTC
CASSFQSYGYTF
>TRBV7-9|TRBJ1-2|-|-
TGTGCCAGCAGCCTCCCCCGTAGTTGGGAGACGGATGGCTACACCTTC
CASSLPRSWETDGYTF
>TRBV2|TRBJ1-5|-|-
TGTGCCAGCAGTTCAGAGGGCTATCATAGTCAGCCCCAGCATTTT
CASSSEGYHSQPQHF
>TRBV9|TRBJ2-1|-|TRBD2
TGTGCCAGCAGCATAGAAGCGGGAAGGTACAATGAGCAGTTCTTC
CASSIEAGRYNEQFF
>TRBV7-8|TRBJ1-1|-|TRBD1
TGTGCCAGCAGCTTAGCATTGACAGGGTTGAACACTGAAGCTTTCTTT
CASSLALTGLNTEAFF
>TRBV12-5|TRBJ2-1|once|-
TGTGCTAGTGGTTTGGAGTCGGGGACTGAGCAGTTCTTC
CASGLESGTEQFF
>TRBV2|TRBJ1-1|few|TRBD1
TGTGCCAGCAGTGTCCGGGACAGGGGAGCTTTCTTT
CASSVRDRGAFF
>TRBV19|TRBJ2-3|-|-
TGTGCCAGTAGCTCTAGGGCAGATACGCAGTATTTT
CASSSRADTQYF
>TRBV27|TRBJ1-2|-|-
TGTGCCAGCAGTTCGACGGTCAACTATGGCTACACCTTC
CASSSTVNYGYTF
>TRBV11-3|TRBJ2-5|-|-
TGTGCCAGCAGCTCCTCGACAGGCCAAGAGACCCAGTACTTC
CASSSSTGQETQYF